Presented here are 15 T cell receptor beta chains from one specimen sequenced in a study of identifying expanded T cells in peripheral blood. Measured with immunoSEQ multiplex PCR; TCRdb has only the in-frame clones, and not every one. The repertoire holds around 68,000 clones, about 90% seen once, with just over 4.5% in the top ten. Sequenced input: blood. These receptors originate from a person aged 18-69 years in good health.

The genes are TRBV28 and TRBJ1-5; D uncertain. Trimming stripped 5 bases from V and 1 base from J, with 12 bases between. The CDR3 length is 15 residues. Germline V gene lookup returns CDR1 MDHEN and CDR2 SYDVKM. The CDR3 DNA follows: TGTGCCAGCAGTACTTATGACGGGAGCAATCAGCCCCAGCATTTT. It codes for CASSTYDGSNQPQHF.

The chain recombines TRBV15 with TRBJ1-5, with 7 bases that match TRBD1. Per the germline V gene, CDR1 is LNHNV and CDR2 is YYDKDF (reference sequence). With V trimmed by 1 base and J by 11 bases, 8 bases remained unmatched. The CDR3 totals 14 residues. The CDR3 DNA reads as TGTGCCACCAGCAGAGGGGGGCAGGGGACAGCCCAGCATTTT. Amino acids: CATSRGGQGTAQHF.

This clone was seen only a few times. The chain is built from TRBV2 and TRBJ2-7, with 7 bases that match TRBD1. The CDR3 consists of 12 residues. V lost 4 bases, J lost 6 bases, and 3 bases stayed unmatched. CDR1 SNHLY and CDR2 FYNNEI come from the germline V gene. The DNA of the CDR3 is TGTGCCAGCAGTGGGGACAGTGGCGAGCAGTACTTC. This codes for CASSGDSGEQYF.

This clone was recorded a few times. In nucleotides, the CDR3 is TGTGCCTGGAGCATGAAAGGGGTTTTCAATCAGCCCCAGCATTTT. Translation: CAWSMKGVFNQPQHF. The rearrangement links TRBV30 to TRBJ1-5, with a tentative D call TRBD1 (5 bases). The CDR3 length is 15 residues. The V and J ends lost 3 bases and 3 bases respectively, with 15 bases between them. CDR1 is GTSNPN and CDR2 is SVGIG in the germline V gene (reference sequence).

The chain combines TRBV19 with TRBJ2-7, with 7 bases identical to TRBD1. Germline trimming cut 8 bases from V and 3 bases from J; bases unmatched to any gene: 7. The germline V gene encodes CDR1 LNHDA and CDR2 SQIVND (reference sequence). The CDR3 length is 13 residues. The chain's CDR3 is CASSGGLSYEQYF. The DNA for the CDR3 is TGTGCCAGTTCAGGGGGTCTTAGCTACGAGCAGTACTTC.

This clone has a handful of counts. The CDR3 reads CATSRGGGTGVYEQYF. CDR3 DNA sequence: TGTGCCACCAGCAGAGGAGGAGGGACAGGGGTGTACGAGCAGTACTTC. The chain combines TRBV15 with TRBJ2-7, with 10 positions matching TRBD1. CDR3 length equals 16 residues. Germline CDR1 is LNHNV and CDR2 is YYDKDF (reference sequence). The trim removed 1 base at V and 4 bases at J, leaving 7 bases unmatched.

This clone has just one count. This chain joins TRBV2 and TRBJ2-1, with 8 nucleotides matching TRBD2. Looked up from germline, CDR1 is SNHLY and CDR2 is FYNNEI. The CDR3 extends over 18 amino acids. V lost 8 bases to trimming and J lost 4 bases; unmatched junction nucleotides: 19. The CDR3 DNA follows: TGTGCCAGCCCCTCGAAGGGGGGACTAGTGGGGACTTACAATGAGCAGTTCTTC. Residues: CASPSKGGLVGTYNEQFF.

CDR3 sequence: CASSVGDERAVYEQYF. CDR3 nucleotide sequence: TGTGCCAGCAGCGTGGGGGACGAGCGGGCAGTCTACGAGCAGTACTTC. The chain uses TRBV9 and TRBJ2-7; TRBD2 might be the D (6 bases). The CDR3 is made up of 16 amino acids. Trimming took off 2 bases at V and 3 bases at J, with 18 bases between the two ends. Per the germline V gene, CDR1 is SGDLS and CDR2 is YYNGEE.

The chain carries TRBV19 and TRBJ2-1; 8 nucleotides line up with TRBD1. Germline-derived CDR1 and CDR2 are LNHDA and SQIVND (reference sequence). V trimming: 7 bases; J trimming: 8 bases; junction bases outside the gene matches: 7. There are 13 residues in the CDR3. CDR3 protein: CASTDRGHHEQFF. The DNA for the CDR3 is TGTGCCAGTACCGACAGGGGCCACCATGAGCAGTTCTTC.

J is TRBJ2-3 and V is TRBV6-5; 7 bases line up with TRBD1. Germline-derived CDR1 and CDR2 are MNHEY and SVGAGI. After removal of 5 bases from V and 4 bases from J, the junction contained 9 bases not matched to a gene. The CDR3 totals 15 residues. The CDR3 sequence: CASSRGVGGSDTQYF. CDR3 nucleotides: TGTGCCAGCAGTCGAGGGGTAGGGGGCTCAGATACGCAGTATTTT.

The chain links TRBV19 to TRBJ2-5; 9 bases are a match to TRBD1. Germline CDR1 LNHDA, CDR2 SQIVND (reference sequence). Trimming at V came to 4 bases and at J to 5 bases, leaving 8 bases not matched to a gene. The CDR3 spans 15 residues. The CDR3 DNA follows: TGTGCCAGTAGTACACCGGGACAGGGCGCCGAGACCCAGTACTTC. This sequence encodes CASSTPGQGAETQYF.

This chain uses TRBV5-1 with TRBJ2-2; 9 nucleotides align to TRBD1. CDR3 size: 17 residues. Germline CDR1 SGHRS, CDR2 YFSETQ. Trimming at V came to 7 bases and at J to 6 bases, leaving 16 bases not matched to a gene. The CDR3 region is CASAPALGQGWAGELFF. For the CDR3, the DNA is TGCGCCAGCGCACCCGCGCTAGGACAGGGGTGGGCCGGGGAGCTGTTTTTT.

This chain uses TRBV11-2 with TRBJ2-5; TRBD1 aligns across 7 bases. The CDR3 has 15 amino acids. Germline V gives CDR1 SGHAT, CDR2 FQNNGV. V shed 5 bases, J shed 7 bases, and the junction held 13 bases outside the gene matches. For the CDR3, the DNA is TGTGCCAGCAGCCATAACCGGGACAGAGTTTGGACCCAGTACTTC. This sequence encodes CASSHNRDRVWTQYF. The full variable domain, in which reference TRBV11-2 and TRBJ2-5 provide the parts outside the CDR3, is EAGVAQSPRYKIIEKRQSVAFWCNPISGHATLYWYQQILGQGPKLLIQFQNNGVVDDSQLPKDRFSAERLKGVDSTLKIQPAKLEDSAVYLCASSHNRDRVWTQYFGPGTRLLVL.

This sequence joins TRBV7-2 and TRBJ2-7, with 8 bases that match TRBD1. CDR1 SGHTA and CDR2 FQGNSA come from the germline V gene. The CDR3 length is 17 residues. Germline trimming cut 5 bases from V and 1 base from J; bases unmatched to any gene: 13. The CDR3 protein is CASSILSGQGPSYEQYF. For the CDR3, the DNA is TGTGCCAGCAGCATCCTATCAGGACAGGGACCTTCCTACGAGCAGTACTTC.

V and J are TRBV28 and TRBJ2-3; D gene uncertain. This CDR3 spans 16 amino acids. Trimming took off 5 bases at V and 0 bases at J, with 15 bases between the two ends. In germline, CDR1 is MDHEN, CDR2 SYDVKM. Here the CDR3 reads CASSLLGTSSTDTQYF. CDR3 coding DNA: TGTGCCAGCAGTCTTCTGGGAACCTCTAGCACAGATACGCAGTATTTT.